Sequencing of this T cell receptor beta chain was carried out in a study of spatial heterogeneity in lung cancer. A few counts support this clonotype. The library protocol tagged each TCR cDNA with a unique molecular identifier. TCRdb called the 5' RACE reads again in MiXCR, with one record for every CDR3 protein. Of around 66,000 distinct CDR3 sequences in the sample, under 7.5% are singletons; the top ten hold roughly 15%. V trimming: 5 bases; J trimming: 10 bases; junction bases outside the gene matches: 10. The V gene's germline CDR1 is MDHEN and CDR2 SYDVKM. The CDR3 contains 15 residues. Stated time point: sample taken at primary tumor resection. Samples came from 65 to 75 TRACERx patients with untreated early-stage lung cancer. Tumor, nontumor lung or frozen PBMC supplied whole RNA, sequenced without sorting.

The sequenced sample was PBMCs, obtained at surgery. This sequence originates from a female donor with early-stage non-small cell lung cancer. The chain joins TRBV28 to TRBJ1-6; the match to TRBD1 covers 8 bases. The CDR3 nucleotides are TGTGCCAGCAGTGTCTCGACAGGGGCAGGATCACCCCTCCACTTT. It translates to CASSVSTGAGSPLHF.